These T cell receptor beta chains were read from a single sample in a study of OX40 agonist ivuxolimab in advanced cancers. Assay: immunoSEQ multiplex PCR; the TCRdb copy retains only in-frame clones and omits some. The data show about 12,000 clones, 80% seen once. Source: CD4+ or CD8+ T cells sorted from blood, taken in a trial of the OX40 agonist ivuxolimab. The receptors here all came from an adult with an advanced solid tumor such as melanoma, head and neck, liver or kidney cancer. Both conserved end residues are part of each CDR3. A D gene is named only where the DNA matches it firmly.

>-|TRBV29-1|TRBJ2-5
TGCAGCGTTAGGTTTGAGACCCAGTACTTC
CSVRFETQYF
>-|TRBV4-1|TRBJ2-1
TGCGCCAGCAGCCAAGATCCGAACAATGAGCAGTTCTTC
CASSQDPNNEQFF
>-|TRBV5-1|TRBJ1-4
TGCGCCAGCAGCTTAGGACTGGCAACTAATGAAAAACTGTTTTTT
CASSLGLATNEKLFF
>-|TRBV7-9|TRBJ1-1
TGTGCCAGCAGCTCAGCCGACAACCTGAACACTGAAGCTTTCTTT
CASSSADNLNTEAFF
>TRBD2|TRBV6-5|TRBJ2-7
TGTGCCAGCAGTTACTCGAGTCGGCGGGGGGGCTACGAGCAGTACTTC
CASSYSSRRGGYEQYF
>-|TRBV30|TRBJ2-2
TGTGCCTGCAAGGACTCTACGAACACCGGGGAGCTGTTTTTT
CACKDSTNTGELFF
>-|TRBV4-1|TRBJ1-1
TGCGCCAGCAGCCAAGAAATTGGAGGGTCCCAAGTCTTT
CASSQEIGGSQVF
>TRBD1|TRBV5-5|TRBJ1-4
TGTGCCAGCAGCACACAGGGGGCGGTATGGGAAAAACTGTTTTTT
CASSTQGAVWEKLFF
>-|TRBV6-4|TRBJ2-4
TGTGCCAGCAGTGGGACGCCCGGGACGAAGTTAGCCAAAAACATTCAGTACTTC
CASSGTPGTKLAKNIQYF
>-|TRBV6-5|TRBJ2-2
TGTGCCAGCAGTCCGGGACATCCGAACACCGGGGAGCTGTTTTTT
CASSPGHPNTGELFF
>-|TRBV28|TRBJ2-7
TGTGCCAGCAGTGAAACGAGCGAGCAGTACTTC
CASSETSEQYF